The entry below gives a single T cell receptor beta chain sequence along with its context. The sample originates from a study of OX40 agonist ivuxolimab in advanced cancers. Repertoires were generated with immunoSEQ multiplex PCR, while TCRdb's copy carries only in-frame clones and drops some. This table holds some 65,000 clones, roughly nine tenths found once. The sequence was collected from an adult with an advanced solid tumor such as melanoma, head and neck, liver or kidney cancer. Sequences were derived from CD4+ or CD8+ T cells sorted from blood, sampled in a trial of the OX40 agonist ivuxolimab.

This CDR3 is CASSQDGSAVPGKLFF. The DNA of the CDR3 is TGCGCCAGCAGCCAAGACGGCTCAGCCGTTCCAGGAAAACTGTTTTTT. This chain connects TRBV4-1 to TRBJ1-4; D unclear. V was shortened by 0 bases and J by 10 bases, with 18 bases between the two germline ends. Looked up from germline, CDR1 is MGHRA and CDR2 is YSYEKL. The length of the CDR3 is 16 residues.